The rows below give T cell receptor beta chains drawn from one sample of a study of cytomegalovirus exposure and HLA in healthy donors. Here immunoSEQ multiplex PCR was the method, and the copy in TCRdb shows in-frame clones only, minus some. This table has more than 130,000 clones, approximately 80% appearing once. The sample consisted of PBMCs. Every receptor here comes from a male donor in good health and CMV-seronegative. The CDR3 runs from the conserved cysteine through the conserved F or W. The D gene is left open where the match is weak. Clone size is stated in some rows and not others, as once, few, many or a class when expanded.

D gene | J gene | V gene | clone size | CDR3 DNA | CDR3 protein
. | TRBJ2-7 | TRBV9 | . | TGTGCCAGCAGCTTGTCCCGGGTTTGGGAGTCCTACGAGCAGTACTTC | CASSLSRVWESYEQYF
. | TRBJ2-7 | TRBV5-6 | . | TGTGCCAGCAGTACCCCGATGCGCGGATACGAGCAGTACTTC | CASSTPMRGYEQYF
. | TRBJ2-7 | TRBV11-2 | . | TGTGCCAGCAGCTTAGATCTTTCCTACGAGCAGTACTTC | CASSLDLSYEQYF
. | TRBJ2-7 | TRBV28 | . | TGTGCCAGCAGTTTTACCAGGGTCTCCTACGAGCAGTACTTC | CASSFTRVSYEQYF
TRBD1 | TRBJ1-1 | TRBV6-4 | once | TGTGCCAGCAGAGGACAGGTAGACACTGAAGCTTTCTTT | CASRGQVDTEAFF
. | TRBJ2-2 | TRBV6-5 | . | TGTGCCAGCAGATGGGGAGCCGGGGAGCTGTTTTTT | CASRWGAGELFF
TRBD1 | TRBJ1-2 | TRBV7-9 | . | TGTGCCAGCACCCTAAGGGGGCTGGGAGAAGGCTACACCTTC | CASTLRGLGEGYTF
TRBD2 | TRBJ2-5 | TRBV30 | . | TGTGCCTGGAGTCATGGCGGGGGACCTTTGGAGACCCAGTACTTC | CAWSHGGGPLETQYF
. | TRBJ1-1 | TRBV5-4 | few | TGTGCCAGCAGCTTGGAAGTGAGTAACACTGAAGCTTTCTTT | CASSLEVSNTEAFF
TRBD1 | TRBJ1-1 | TRBV5-1 | once | TGCGCCAGCAGCTTAGACAGGGGGCCCCCCTGGTCTGAAGCTTTCTTT | CASSLDRGPPWSEAFF
. | TRBJ1-6 | TRBV5-1 | . | TGCGCCAGCAGCCCTGACGGGGGTTCGAGCTCCTATAATTCACCCCTCCACTTT | CASSPDGGSSSYNSPLHF
TRBD1 | TRBJ1-1 | TRBV9 | . | TGTGCCAGCAGCGTAGGGGGGGACAGCTACACTGAAGCTTTCTTT | CASSVGGDSYTEAFF
TRBD2 | TRBJ2-3 | TRBV25-1 | . | TGTGCCAGCAGTGGGTTAAGCGGGGGGGCCTTCGCAGATACGCAGTATTTT | CASSGLSGGAFADTQYF
. | TRBJ2-5 | TRBV10-3 | . | TGTGCCGTCCGGGTGGCGGGTGAGACCCAGTACTTC | CAVRVAGETQYF
TRBD1 | TRBJ1-2 | TRBV28 | . | TGTGCCAGCAGTCTATCGTACAGGGGGACCTATGGCTACACCTTC | CASSLSYRGTYGYTF
. | TRBJ2-1 | TRBV7-6 | . | TGTGCCAGCGTAGGGGCCAGGAATGAGCAGTTCTTC | CASVGARNEQFF
. | TRBJ1-1 | TRBV27 | . | TGTGCCAGCAGTTCGGACAGCTCCTCCACTGAAGCTTTCTTT | CASSSDSSSTEAFF
TRBD1 | TRBJ2-7 | TRBV11-2 | once | TGTGCCAGCAGCCCCCCGGGACAGGGATGGGACGAGCAGTACTTC | CASSPPGQGWDEQYF
TRBD1 | TRBJ2-7 | TRBV13 | . | TGTGTCAGCAGCTCCGGGACAGAGCGCTACGAGCAGTACTTC | CVSSSGTERYEQYF